This T cell receptor beta chain comes out of a study of T cell changes during pregnancy in multiple sclerosis. V lost 4 bases and J lost 6; bases outside the gene matches: 4. The CDR3 consists of 14 residues. CDR1 is LNHDA and CDR2 is SQIVND in the germline V gene (reference sequence). TCRdb's copy holds only in-frame clones and misses some; the assay was immunoSEQ multiplex PCR. The sample holds 40,000 to 60,000 clones, 90% to 95% seen once. This receptor was obtained from a female donor with multiple sclerosis, enrolled in a pregnancy study. Sequencing used CD8+ T cells from peripheral blood mononuclear cells, obtained after pregnancy. The chain combines TRBV19 with TRBJ2-1; 9 nucleotides agree with TRBD2. The CDR3 bases are TGTGCCAGTAGTACTGCGGGGGGGCCCAATGAGCAGTTCTTC. It codes for CASSTAGGPNEQFF.